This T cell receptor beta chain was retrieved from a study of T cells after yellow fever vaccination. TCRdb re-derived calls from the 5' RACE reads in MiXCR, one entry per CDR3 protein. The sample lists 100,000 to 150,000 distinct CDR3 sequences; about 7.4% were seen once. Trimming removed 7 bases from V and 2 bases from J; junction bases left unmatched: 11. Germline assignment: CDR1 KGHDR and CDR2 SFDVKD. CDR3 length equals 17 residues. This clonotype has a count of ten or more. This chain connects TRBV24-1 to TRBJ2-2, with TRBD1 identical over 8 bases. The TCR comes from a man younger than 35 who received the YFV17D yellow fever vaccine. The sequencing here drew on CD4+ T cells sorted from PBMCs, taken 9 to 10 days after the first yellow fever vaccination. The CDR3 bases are TGTGCCACCAGGGATACAGGGGGATCAAATAACACCGGGGAGCTGTTTTTT. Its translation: CATRDTGGSNNTGELFF.